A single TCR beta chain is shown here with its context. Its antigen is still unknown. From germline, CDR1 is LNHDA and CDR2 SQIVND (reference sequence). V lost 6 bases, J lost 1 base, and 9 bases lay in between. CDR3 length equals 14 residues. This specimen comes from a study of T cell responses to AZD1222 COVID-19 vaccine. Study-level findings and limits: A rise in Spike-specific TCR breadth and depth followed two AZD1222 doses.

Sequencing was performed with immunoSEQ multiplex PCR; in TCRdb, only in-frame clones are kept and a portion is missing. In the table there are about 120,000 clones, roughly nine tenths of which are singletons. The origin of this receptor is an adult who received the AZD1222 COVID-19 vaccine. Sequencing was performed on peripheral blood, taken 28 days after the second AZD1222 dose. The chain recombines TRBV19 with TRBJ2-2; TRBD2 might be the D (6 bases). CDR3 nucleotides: TGTGCCAGTAGGCGGGGTTTGAACACCGGGGAGCTGTTTTTT. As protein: CASRRGLNTGELFF.